A single T cell receptor (beta chain) is shown here with its context. The sample comes from a study of cytomegalovirus exposure and HLA in healthy donors. Looking at the study overall: HLA-typed donors contributed about 85 million unique TCRs, which were held in an early data release. Among several hundred genotyped donors, approximately 80% fell in the Caucasian-associated ancestry cluster.

CDR3 length: 15 amino acids. V lost 4 bases and J lost 5; bases outside the gene matches: 6. Germline V gives CDR1 SNHLY, CDR2 FYNNEI. The PCR made use of 60 Vbeta and 13 Jbeta primers. Libraries were prepared by immunoSEQ multiplex PCR; TCRdb keeps only in-frame clonotypes and omits some of them. Of about 120,000 clones in the sample, 77% are singletons; the top ten hold approximately 10%. Sequenced sample: PBMCs. The chain joins TRBV2 to TRBJ2-5; TRBD1 agrees at 11 bases. This TCR came from a man aged 35 to 55 in good health and CMV-seropositive. Here the CDR3 DNA reads TGTGCCAGCAGTGGTCCGGGACAGGGGGTCGAGACCCAGTACTTC. Its protein product is CASSGPGQGVETQYF.